This T cell receptor beta chain originates from a study of radiotherapy plus CTLA-4 blockade in lung cancer. Study information: An objective response was seen in about 17% of patients, and disease control in 31%.

For this clone: Other DNA sequences from this sample encode an identical CDR3 as well.

Some clones are missing from TCRdb's copy, which holds only in-frame ones; the method was immunoSEQ multiplex PCR. Of roughly 66,000 clones in the sample, approximately 82% were seen once. People whose metastatic non-small-cell lung cancer was chemo-refractory got focal radiation along with CTLA-4 blockade by ipilimumab. From germline, CDR1 is SGHRS and CDR2 YFSETQ. Germline trimming cut 0 bases from V and 5 bases from J; bases unmatched to any gene: 0. CDR3 length: 14 residues. Sequences were derived from peripheral blood, sampled from a patient treated with radiotherapy plus ipilimumab. The rearrangement joins TRBV5-1 to TRBJ1-4, with TRBD1 identical over 8 bases. This receptor was obtained from a human donor with non-small cell lung cancer who had a partial response to radiotherapy plus ipilimumab. As DNA, the CDR3 is TGCGCCAGCAGCTTGGGACAGGGGAATGAAAAACTGTTTTTT. Protein: CASSLGQGNEKLFF.